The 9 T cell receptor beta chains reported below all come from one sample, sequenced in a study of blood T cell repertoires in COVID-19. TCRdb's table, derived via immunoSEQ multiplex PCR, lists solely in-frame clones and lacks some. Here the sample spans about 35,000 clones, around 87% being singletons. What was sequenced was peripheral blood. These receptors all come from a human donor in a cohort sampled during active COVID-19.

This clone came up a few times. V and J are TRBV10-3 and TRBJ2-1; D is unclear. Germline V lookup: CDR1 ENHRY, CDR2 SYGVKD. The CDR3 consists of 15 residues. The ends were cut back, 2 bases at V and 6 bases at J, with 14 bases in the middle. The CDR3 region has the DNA TGTGCCATCAGTGAGAGGTCCGGCGGCGGCAATGAGCAGTTCTTC. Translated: CAISERSGGGNEQFF.

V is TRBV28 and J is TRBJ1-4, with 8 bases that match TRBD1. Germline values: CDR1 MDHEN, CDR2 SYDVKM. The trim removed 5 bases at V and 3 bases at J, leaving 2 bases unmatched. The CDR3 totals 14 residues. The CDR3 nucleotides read TGTGCCAGCAGTCCGGGACAGGCTAATGAAAAACTGTTTTTT. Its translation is CASSPGQANEKLFF.

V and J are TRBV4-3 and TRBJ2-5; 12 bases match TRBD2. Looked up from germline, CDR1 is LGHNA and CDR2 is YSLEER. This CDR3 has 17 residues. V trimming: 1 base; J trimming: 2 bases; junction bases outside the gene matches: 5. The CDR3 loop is CASSQAPSGGVQETQYF. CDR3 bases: TGCGCCAGCAGCCAAGCTCCTAGCGGGGGGGTACAAGAGACCCAGTACTTC.

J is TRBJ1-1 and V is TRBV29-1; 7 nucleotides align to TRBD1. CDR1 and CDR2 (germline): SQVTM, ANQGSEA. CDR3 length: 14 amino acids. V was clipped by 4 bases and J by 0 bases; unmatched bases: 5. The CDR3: CSVVGGQLNTEAFF. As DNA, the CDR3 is TGCAGCGTTGTTGGGGGACAGTTGAACACTGAAGCTTTCTTT.

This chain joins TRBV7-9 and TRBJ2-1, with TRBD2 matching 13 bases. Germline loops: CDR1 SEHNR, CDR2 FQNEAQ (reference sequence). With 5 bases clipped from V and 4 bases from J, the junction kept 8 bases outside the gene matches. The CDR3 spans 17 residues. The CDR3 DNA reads TGTGCCAGCAGCCGAACGACTAGCGGGGGGACATACAATGAGCAGTTCTTC. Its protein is CASSRTTSGGTYNEQFF.

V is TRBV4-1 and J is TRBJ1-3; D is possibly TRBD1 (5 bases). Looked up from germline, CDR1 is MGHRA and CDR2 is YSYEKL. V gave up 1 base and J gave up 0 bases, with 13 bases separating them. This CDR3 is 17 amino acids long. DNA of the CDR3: TGCGCCAGCAGCCAAGTAAGAACAGGCCCCTCTGGAAACACCATATATTTT. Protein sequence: CASSQVRTGPSGNTIYF.

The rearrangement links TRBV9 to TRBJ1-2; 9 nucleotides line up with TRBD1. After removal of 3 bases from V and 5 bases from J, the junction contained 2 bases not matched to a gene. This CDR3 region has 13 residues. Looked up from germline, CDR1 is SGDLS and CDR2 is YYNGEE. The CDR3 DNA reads TGTGCCAGCAGCGAGGACAGGGGTTATGGCTACACCTTC. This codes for CASSEDRGYGYTF.

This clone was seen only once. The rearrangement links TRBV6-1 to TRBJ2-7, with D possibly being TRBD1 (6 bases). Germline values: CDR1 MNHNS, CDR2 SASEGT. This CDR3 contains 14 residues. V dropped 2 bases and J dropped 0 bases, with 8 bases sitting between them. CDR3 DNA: TGTGCCAGCAGTGAACCGGGACACTCCTACGAGCAGTACTTC. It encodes CASSEPGHSYEQYF.

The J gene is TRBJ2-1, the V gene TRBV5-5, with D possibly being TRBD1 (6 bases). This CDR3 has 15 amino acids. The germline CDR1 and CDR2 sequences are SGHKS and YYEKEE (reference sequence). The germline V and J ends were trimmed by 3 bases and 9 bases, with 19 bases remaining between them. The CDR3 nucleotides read TGTGCCAGCAGCTCCTCCCCTAGGGGGTGGGGTGAGCAGTTCTTC. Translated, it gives CASSSSPRGWGEQFF.